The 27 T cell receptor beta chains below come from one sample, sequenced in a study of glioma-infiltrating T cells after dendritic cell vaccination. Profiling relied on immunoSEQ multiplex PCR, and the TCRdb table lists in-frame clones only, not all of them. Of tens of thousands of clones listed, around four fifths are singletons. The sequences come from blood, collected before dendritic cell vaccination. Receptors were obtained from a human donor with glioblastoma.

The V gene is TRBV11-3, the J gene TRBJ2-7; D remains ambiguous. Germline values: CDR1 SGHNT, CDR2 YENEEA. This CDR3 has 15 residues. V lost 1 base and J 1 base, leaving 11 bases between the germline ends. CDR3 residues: CASSLGGSGSYEQYF. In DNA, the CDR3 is TGTGCCAGCAGCTTAGGTGGATCAGGTTCCTACGAGCAGTACTTC.

CDR3 DNA sequence: TGTGCCAGCAGCGTAGCTTTAGGGACAGGGTCAATTGGAAACACCATATATTTT. Residues: CASSVALGTGSIGNTIYF. The rearrangement links TRBV9 to TRBJ1-3; 9 bases are a match to TRBD1. Germline trimming cut 0 bases from V and 3 bases from J; bases unmatched to any gene: 10. This CDR3 region has 18 residues. Germline CDR1 and CDR2: SGDLS and YYNGEE.

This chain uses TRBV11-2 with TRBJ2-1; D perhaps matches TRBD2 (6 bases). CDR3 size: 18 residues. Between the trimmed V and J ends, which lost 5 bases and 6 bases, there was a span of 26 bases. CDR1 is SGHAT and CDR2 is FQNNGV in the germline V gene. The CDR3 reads CASSGRDIRALKFNEQFF. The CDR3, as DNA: TGTGCCAGCAGCGGGCGGGATATCAGGGCCTTGAAATTCAATGAGCAGTTCTTC.

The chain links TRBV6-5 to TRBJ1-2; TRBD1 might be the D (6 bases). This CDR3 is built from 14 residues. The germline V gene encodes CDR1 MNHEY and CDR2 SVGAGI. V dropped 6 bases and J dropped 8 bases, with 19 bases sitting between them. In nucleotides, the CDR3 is TGTGCCAGCAGAGCGATTGGACAGCAAAGGGGCTACACCTTC. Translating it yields CASRAIGQQRGYTF.

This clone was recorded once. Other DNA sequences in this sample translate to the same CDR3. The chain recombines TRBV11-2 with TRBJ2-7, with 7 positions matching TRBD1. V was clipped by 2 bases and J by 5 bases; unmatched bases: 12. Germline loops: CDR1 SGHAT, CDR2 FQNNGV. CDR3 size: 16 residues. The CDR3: CASSLLAAGGRDEQYF. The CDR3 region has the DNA TGTGCCAGCAGCTTACTCGCGGCAGGGGGAAGAGACGAGCAGTACTTC.

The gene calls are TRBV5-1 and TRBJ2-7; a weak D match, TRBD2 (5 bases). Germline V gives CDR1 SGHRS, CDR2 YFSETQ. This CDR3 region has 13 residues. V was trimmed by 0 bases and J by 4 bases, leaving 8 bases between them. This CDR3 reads CASSLGLQYEQYF. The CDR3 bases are TGCGCCAGCAGCTTGGGACTACAATACGAGCAGTACTTC. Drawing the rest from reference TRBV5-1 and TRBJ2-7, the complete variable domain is KAGVTQTPRYLIKTRGQQVTLSCSPISGHRSVSWYQQTPGQGLQFLFEYFSETQRNKGNFPGRFSGRQFSNSRSEMNVSTLELGDSALYLCASSLGLQYEQYFGPGTRLTVT.

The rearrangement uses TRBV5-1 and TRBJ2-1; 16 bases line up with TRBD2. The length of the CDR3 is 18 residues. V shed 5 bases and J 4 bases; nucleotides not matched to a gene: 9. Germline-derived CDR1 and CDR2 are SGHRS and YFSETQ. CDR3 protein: CASSSGLAGGPRYNEQFF. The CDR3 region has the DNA TGCGCCAGCAGTTCGGGACTAGCGGGGGGGCCAAGATACAATGAGCAGTTCTTC.

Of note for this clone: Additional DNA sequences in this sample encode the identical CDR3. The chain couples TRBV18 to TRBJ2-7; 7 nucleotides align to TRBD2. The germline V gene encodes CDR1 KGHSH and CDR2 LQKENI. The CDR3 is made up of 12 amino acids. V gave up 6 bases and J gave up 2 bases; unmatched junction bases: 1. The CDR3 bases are TGTGCCAGCTCCGGGGGGACCTACGAGCAGTACTTC. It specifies CASSGGTYEQYF.

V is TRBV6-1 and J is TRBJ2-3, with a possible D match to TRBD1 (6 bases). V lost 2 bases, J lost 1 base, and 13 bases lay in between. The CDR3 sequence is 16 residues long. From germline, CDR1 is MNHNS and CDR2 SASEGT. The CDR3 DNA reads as TGTGCCAGCAGTGAATGGGGGCAGACGGGCACAGATACGCAGTATTTT. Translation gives CASSEWGQTGTDTQYF.

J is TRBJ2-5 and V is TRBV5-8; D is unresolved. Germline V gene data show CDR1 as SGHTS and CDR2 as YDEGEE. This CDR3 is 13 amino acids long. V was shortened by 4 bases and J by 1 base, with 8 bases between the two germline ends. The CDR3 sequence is CASSQGGQETQYF. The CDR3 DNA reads TGTGCCAGCAGCCAAGGCGGCCAAGAGACCCAGTACTTC.

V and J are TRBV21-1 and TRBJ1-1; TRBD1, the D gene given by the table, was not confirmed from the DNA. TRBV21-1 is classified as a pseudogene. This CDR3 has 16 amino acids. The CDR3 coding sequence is TGTGCCAGCAGCAAAGCGCTAGGAGGCAGGGGGTCTGAAGCTTTCTTT. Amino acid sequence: CASSKALGGRGSEAFF.

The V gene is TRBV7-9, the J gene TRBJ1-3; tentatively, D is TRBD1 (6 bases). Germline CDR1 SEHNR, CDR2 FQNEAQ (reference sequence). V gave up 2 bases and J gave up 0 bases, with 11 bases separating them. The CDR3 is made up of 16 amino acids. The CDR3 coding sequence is TGTGCCAGCAGCTTACAGGGGCTAAGCTCTGGAAACACCATATATTTT. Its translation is CASSLQGLSSGNTIYF.

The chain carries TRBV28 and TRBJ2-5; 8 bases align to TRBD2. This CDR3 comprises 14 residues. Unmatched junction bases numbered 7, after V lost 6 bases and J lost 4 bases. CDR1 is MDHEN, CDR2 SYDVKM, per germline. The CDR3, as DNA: TGTGCCAGCAGGGATAGCGGGGTCTCAGAGACCCAGTACTTC. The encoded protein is CASRDSGVSETQYF. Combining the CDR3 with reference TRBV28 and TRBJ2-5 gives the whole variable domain DVKVTQSSRYLVKRTGEKVFLECVQDMDHENMFWYRQDPGLGLRLIYFSYDVKMKEKGDIPEGYSVSREKKERFSLILESASTNQTSMYLCASRDSGVSETQYFGPGTRLLVL.

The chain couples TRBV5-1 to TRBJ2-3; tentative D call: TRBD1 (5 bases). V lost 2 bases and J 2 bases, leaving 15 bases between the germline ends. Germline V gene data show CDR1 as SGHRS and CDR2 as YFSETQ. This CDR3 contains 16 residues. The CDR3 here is CASSFFTQGSTDTQYF. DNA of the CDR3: TGCGCCAGCAGCTTTTTCACGCAGGGATCCACAGATACGCAGTATTTT.

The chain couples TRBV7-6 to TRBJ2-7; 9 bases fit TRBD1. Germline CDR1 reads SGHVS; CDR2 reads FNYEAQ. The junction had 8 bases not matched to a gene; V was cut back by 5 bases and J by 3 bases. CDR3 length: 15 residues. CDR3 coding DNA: TGTGCCAGCAGCCTATACCGGGACAGGGACTACGAGCAGTACTTC. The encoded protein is CASSLYRDRDYEQYF. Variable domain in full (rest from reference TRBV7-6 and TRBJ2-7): GAGVSQSPRYKVTKRGQDVALRCDPISGHVSLYWYRQALGQGPEFLTYFNYEAQQDKSGLPNDRFSAERPEGSISTLTIQRTEQRDSAMYRCASSLYRDRDYEQYFGPGTRLTVT.

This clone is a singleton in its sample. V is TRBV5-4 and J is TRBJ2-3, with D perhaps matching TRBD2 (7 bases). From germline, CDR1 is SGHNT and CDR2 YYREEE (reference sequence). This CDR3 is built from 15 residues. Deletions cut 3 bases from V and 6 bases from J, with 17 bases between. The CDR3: CASSSRGGAEDTQYF. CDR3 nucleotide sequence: TGTGCCAGCAGCTCGAGGGGGGGGGCTGAGGATACGCAGTATTTT.

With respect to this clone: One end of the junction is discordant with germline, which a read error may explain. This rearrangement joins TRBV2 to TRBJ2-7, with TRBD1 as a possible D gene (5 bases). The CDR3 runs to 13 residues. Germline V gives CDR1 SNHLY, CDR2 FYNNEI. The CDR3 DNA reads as TGTGCCAGCAGTGTGACAGCTACCTACGGGCAGTACTTC. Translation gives CASSVTATYGQYF.

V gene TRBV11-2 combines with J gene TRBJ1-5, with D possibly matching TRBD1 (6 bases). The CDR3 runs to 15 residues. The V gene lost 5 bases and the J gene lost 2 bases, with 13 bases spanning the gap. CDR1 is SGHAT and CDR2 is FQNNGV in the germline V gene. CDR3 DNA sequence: TGTGCCAGCAGCCAGGACAGAGAGGGCAATCAGCCCCAGCATTTT. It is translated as CASSQDREGNQPQHF.

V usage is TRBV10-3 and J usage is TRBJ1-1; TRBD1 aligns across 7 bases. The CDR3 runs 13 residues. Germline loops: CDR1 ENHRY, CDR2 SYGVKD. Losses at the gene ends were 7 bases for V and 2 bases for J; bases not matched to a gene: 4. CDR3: CAITGTDNTEAFF. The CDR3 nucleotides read TGTGCCATCACCGGGACAGATAACACTGAAGCTTTCTTT.

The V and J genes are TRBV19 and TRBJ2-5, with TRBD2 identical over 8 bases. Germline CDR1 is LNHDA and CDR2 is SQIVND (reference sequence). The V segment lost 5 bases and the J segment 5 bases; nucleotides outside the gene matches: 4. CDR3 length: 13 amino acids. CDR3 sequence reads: CASSFGGEETQYF. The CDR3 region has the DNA TGTGCCAGTAGTTTCGGGGGGGAGGAGACCCAGTACTTC.

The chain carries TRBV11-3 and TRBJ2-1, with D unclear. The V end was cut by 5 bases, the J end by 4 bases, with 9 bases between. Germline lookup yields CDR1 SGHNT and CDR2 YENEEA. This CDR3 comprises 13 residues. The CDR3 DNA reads TGTGCCAGCAGCCTTGACACTTACAATGAGCAGTTCTTC. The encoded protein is CASSLDTYNEQFF. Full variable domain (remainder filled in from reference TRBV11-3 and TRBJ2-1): EAGVVQSPRYKIIEKKQPVAFWCNPISGHNTLYWYLQNLGQGPELLIRYENEEAVDDSQLPKDRFSAERLKGVDSTLKIQPAELGDSAVYLCASSLDTYNEQFFGPGTRLTVL.

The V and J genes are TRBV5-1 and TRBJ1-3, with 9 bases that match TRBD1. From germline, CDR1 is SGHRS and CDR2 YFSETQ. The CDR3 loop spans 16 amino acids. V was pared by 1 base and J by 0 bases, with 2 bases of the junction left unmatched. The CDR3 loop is CASSLLDRGSGNTIYF. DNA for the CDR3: TGCGCCAGCAGCTTGCTGGACAGGGGCTCTGGAAACACCATATATTTT. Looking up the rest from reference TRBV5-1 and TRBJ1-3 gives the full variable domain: KAGVTQTPRYLIKTRGQQVTLSCSPISGHRSVSWYQQTPGQGLQFLFEYFSETQRNKGNFPGRFSGRQFSNSRSEMNVSTLELGDSALYLCASSLLDRGSGNTIYFGEGSWLTVV.

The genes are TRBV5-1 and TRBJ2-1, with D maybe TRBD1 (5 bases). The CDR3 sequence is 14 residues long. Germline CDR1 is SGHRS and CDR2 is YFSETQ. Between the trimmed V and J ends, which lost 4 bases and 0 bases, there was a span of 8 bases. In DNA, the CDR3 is TGCGCCAGCAGCCGACAGTCCTCCTACAATGAGCAGTTCTTC. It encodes CASSRQSSYNEQFF.

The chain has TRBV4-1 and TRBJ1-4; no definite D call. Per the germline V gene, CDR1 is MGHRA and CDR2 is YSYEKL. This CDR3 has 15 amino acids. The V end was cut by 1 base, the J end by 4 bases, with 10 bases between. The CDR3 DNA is TGCGCCAGCAGCCAAGGTTGGACTGATAATGAAAAACTGTTTTTT. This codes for CASSQGWTDNEKLFF.

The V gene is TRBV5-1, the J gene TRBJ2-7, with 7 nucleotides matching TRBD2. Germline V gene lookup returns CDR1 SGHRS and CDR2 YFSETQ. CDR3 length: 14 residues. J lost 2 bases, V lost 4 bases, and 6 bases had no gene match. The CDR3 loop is CASSPEGLAYEQYF. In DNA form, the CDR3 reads TGCGCCAGCAGCCCAGAAGGACTAGCCTACGAGCAGTACTTC. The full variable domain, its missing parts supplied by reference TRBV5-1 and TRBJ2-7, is KAGVTQTPRYLIKTRGQQVTLSCSPISGHRSVSWYQQTPGQGLQFLFEYFSETQRNKGNFPGRFSGRQFSNSRSEMNVSTLELGDSALYLCASSPEGLAYEQYFGPGTRLTVT.

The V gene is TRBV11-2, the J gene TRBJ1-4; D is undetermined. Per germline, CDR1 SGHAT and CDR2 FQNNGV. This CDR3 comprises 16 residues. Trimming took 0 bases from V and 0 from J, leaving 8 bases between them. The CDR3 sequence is CASSLDGGATNEKLFF. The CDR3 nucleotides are TGTGCCAGCAGCTTAGATGGAGGTGCAACTAATGAAAAACTGTTTTTT.

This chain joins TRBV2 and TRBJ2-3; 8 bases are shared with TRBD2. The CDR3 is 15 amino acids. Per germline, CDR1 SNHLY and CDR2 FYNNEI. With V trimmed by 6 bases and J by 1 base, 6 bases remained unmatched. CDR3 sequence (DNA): TGTGCCAGCAGCGGACTAGCTGTAGGCACAGATACGCAGTATTTT. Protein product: CASSGLAVGTDTQYF.